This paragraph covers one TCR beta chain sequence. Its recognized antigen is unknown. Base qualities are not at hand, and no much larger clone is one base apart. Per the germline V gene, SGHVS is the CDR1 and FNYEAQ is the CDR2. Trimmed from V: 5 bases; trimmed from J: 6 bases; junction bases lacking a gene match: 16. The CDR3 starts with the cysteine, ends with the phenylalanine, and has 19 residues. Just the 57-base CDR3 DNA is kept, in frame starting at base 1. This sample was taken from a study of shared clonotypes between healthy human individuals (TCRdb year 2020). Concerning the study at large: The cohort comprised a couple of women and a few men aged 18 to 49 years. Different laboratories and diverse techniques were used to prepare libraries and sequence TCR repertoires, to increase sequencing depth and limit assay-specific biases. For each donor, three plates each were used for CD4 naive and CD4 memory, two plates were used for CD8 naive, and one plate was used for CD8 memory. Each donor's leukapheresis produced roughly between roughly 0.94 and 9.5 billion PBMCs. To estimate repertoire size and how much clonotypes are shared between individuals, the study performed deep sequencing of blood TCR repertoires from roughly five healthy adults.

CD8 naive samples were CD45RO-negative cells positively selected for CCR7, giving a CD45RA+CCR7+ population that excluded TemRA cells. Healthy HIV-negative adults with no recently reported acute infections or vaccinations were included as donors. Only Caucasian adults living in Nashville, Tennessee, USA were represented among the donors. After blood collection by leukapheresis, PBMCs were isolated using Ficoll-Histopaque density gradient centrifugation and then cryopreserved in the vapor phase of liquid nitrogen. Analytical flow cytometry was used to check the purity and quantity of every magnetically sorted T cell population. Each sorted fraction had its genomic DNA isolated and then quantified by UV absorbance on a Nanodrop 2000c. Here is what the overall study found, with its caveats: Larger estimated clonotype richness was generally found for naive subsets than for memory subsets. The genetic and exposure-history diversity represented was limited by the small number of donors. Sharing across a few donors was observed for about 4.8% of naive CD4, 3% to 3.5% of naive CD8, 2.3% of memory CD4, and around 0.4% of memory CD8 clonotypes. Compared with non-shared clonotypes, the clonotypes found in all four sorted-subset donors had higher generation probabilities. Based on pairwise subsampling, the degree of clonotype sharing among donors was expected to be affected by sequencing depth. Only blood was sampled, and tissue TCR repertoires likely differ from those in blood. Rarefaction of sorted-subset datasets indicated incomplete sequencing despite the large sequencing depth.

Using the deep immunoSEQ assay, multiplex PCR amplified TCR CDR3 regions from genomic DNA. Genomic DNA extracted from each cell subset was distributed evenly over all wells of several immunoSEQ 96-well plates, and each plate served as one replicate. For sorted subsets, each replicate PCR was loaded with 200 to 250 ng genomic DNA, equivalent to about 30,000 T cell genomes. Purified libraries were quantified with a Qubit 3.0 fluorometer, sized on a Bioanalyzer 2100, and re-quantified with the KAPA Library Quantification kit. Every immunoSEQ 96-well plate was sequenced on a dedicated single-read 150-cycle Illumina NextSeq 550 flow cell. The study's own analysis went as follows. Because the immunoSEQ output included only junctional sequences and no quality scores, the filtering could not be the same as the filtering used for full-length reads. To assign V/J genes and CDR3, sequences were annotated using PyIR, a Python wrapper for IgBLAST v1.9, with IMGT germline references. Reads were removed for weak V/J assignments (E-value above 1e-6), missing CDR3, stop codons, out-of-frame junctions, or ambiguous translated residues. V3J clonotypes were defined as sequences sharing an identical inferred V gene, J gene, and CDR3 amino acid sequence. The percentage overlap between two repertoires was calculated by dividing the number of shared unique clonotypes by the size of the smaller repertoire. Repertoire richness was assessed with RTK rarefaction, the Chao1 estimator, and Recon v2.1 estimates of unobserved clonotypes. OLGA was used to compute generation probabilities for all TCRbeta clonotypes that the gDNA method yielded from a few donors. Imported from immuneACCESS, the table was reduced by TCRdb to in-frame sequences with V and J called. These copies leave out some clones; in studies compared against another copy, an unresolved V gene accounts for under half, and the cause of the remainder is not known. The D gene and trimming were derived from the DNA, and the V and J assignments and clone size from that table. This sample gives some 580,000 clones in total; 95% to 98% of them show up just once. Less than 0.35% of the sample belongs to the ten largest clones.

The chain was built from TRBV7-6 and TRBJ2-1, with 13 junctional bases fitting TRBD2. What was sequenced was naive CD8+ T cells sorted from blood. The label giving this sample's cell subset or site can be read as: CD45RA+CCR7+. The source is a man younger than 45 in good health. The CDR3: CASSRTSGSVFPILNEQFF. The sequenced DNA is TGTGCCAGCAGCCGGACTAGCGGGAGTGTCTTCCCTATCCTCAATGAGCAGTTCTTC.